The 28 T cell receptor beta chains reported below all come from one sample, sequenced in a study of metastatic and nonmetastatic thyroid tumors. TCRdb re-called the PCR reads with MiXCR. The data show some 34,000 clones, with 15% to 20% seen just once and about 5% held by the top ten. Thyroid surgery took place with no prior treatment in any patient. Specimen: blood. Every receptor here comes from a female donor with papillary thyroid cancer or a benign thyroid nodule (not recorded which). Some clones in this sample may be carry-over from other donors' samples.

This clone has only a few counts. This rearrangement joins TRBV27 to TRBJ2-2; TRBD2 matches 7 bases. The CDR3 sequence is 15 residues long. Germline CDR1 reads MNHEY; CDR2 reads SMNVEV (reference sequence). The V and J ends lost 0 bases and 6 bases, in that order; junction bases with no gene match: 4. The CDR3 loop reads CASSLSGGPPGELFF. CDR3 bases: TGTGCCAGCAGTTTATCGGGAGGGCCTCCCGGGGAGCTGTTTTTT.

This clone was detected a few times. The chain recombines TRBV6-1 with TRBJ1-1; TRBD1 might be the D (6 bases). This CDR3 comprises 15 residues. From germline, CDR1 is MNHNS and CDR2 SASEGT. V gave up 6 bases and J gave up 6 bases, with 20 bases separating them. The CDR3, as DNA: TGTGCCAGCAGAACCTCTACAGGGTTTGAGGCTGAAGCTTTCTTT. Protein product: CASRTSTGFEAEAFF.

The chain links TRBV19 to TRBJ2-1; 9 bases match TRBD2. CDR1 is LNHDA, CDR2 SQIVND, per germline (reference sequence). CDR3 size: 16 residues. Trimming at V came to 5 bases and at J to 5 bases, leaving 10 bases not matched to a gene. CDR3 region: CASSGWTSVLDNEQFF. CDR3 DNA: TGTGCCAGTAGTGGGTGGACTAGCGTGCTCGACAATGAGCAGTTCTTC.

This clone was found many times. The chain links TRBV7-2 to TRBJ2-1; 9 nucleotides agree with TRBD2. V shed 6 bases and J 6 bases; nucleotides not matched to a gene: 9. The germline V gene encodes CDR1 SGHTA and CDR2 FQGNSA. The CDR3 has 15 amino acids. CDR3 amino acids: CASSLAGTRTNEQFF. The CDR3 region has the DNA TGTGCCAGCAGTCTAGCGGGGACCCGGACCAATGAGCAGTTCTTC.

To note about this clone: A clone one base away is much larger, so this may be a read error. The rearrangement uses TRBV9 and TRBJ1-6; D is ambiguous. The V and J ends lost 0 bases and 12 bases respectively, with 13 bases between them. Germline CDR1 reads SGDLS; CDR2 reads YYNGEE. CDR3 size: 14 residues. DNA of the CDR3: TGTGCCAGCAGCGTAGCTGGAGAGGATTTACCCCTCCACTTT. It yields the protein CASSVAGEDLPLHF.

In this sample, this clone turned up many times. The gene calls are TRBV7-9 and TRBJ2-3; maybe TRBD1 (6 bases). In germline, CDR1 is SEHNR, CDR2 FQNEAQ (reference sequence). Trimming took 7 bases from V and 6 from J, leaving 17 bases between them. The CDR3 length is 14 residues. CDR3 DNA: TGTGCCAGCAATAACAGGGCCCCTCGGGATACGCAGTATTTT. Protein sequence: CASNNRAPRDTQYF.

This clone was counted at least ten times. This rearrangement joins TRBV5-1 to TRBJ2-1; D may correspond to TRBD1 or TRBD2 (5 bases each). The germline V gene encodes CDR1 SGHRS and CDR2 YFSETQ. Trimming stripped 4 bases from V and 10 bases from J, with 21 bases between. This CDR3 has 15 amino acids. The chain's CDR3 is CASSSDGTEGREQFF. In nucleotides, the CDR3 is TGCGCCAGCAGCAGCGACGGGACCGAAGGAAGGGAGCAGTTCTTC.

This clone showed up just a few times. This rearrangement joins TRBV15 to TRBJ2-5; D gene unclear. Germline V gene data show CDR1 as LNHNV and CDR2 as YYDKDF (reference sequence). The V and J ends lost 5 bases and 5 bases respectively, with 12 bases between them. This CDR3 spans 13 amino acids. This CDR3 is CATSGIAGETQYF. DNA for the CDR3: TGTGCCACCAGCGGAATAGCTGGCGAGACCCAGTACTTC. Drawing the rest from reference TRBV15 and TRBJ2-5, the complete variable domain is DAMVIQNPRYQVTQFGKPVTLSCSQTLNHNVMYWYQQKSSQAPKLLFHYYDKDFNNEADTPDNFQSRRPNTSFCFLDIRSPGLGDTAMYLCATSGIAGETQYFGPGTRLLVL.

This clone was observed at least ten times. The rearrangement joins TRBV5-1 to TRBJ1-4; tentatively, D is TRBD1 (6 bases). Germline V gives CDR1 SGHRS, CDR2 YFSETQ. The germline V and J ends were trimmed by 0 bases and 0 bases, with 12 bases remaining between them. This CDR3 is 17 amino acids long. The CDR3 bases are TGCGCCAGCAGCTTGGATCCACAGGGCACAACTAATGAAAAACTGTTTTTT. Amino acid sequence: CASSLDPQGTTNEKLFF.

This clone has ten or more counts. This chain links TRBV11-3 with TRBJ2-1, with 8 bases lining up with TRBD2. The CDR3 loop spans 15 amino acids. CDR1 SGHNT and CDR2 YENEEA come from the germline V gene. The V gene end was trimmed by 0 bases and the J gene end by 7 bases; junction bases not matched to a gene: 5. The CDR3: CASSLETSGSNEQFF. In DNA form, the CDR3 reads TGTGCCAGCAGCTTAGAAACTAGCGGCTCGAATGAGCAGTTCTTC.

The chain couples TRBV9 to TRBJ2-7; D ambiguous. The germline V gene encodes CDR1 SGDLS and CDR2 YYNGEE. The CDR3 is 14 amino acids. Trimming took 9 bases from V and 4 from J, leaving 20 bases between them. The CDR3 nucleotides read TGTGCCACGGCGAGAGATCCGATCCTTTACGAGCAGTACGTC. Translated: CATARDPILYEQYV.

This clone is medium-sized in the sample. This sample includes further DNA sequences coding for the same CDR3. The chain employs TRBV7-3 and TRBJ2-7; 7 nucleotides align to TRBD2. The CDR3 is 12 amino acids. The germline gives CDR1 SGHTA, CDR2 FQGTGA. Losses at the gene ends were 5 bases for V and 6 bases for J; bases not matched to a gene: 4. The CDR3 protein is CASSPPGGEQYF. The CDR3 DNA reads TGTGCCAGCAGCCCCCCGGGGGGCGAGCAGTACTTC.

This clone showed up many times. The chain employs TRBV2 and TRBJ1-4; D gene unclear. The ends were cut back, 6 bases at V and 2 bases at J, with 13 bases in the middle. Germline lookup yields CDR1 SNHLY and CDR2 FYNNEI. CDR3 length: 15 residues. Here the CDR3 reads CASSRDTGTNEKLFF. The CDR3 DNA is TGTGCCAGCAGCCGTGACACGGGGACTAATGAAAAACTGTTTTTT. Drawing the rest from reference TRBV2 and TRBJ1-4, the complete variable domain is EPEVTQTPSHQVTQMGQEVILRCVPISNHLYFYWYRQILGQKVEFLVSFYNNEISEKSEIFDDQFSVERPDGSNFTLKIRSTKLEDSAMYFCASSRDTGTNEKLFFGSGTQLSVL.

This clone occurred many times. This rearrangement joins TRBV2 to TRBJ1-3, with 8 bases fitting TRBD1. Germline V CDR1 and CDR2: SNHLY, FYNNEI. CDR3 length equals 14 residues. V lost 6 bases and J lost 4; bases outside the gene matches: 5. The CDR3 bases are TGTGCCAGCAGGTTGGACAGGGAAGGAAACACCATATATTTT. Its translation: CASRLDREGNTIYF.

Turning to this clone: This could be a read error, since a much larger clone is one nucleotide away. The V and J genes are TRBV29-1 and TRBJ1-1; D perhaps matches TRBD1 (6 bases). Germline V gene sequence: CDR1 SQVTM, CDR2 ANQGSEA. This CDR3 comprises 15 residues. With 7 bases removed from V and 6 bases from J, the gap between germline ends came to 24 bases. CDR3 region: CSGGSGGAGAAEAFF. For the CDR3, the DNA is TGCAGCGGGGGGTCCGGGGGCGCTGGGGCGGCTGAAGCTTTCTTT.

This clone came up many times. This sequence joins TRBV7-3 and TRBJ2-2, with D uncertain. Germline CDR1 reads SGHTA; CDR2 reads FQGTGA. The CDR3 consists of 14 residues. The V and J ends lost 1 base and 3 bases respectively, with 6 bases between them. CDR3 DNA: TGTGCCAGCAGCTTAAGTCGGGACACCGGGGAGCTGTTTTTT. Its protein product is CASSLSRDTGELFF.

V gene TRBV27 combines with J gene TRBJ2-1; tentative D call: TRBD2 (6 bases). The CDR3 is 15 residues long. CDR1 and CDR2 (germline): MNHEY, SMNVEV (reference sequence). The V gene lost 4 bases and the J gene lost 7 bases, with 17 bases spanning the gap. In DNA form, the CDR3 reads TGTGCCAGCAGTTCAGTCGGGAGATGGTCTAATGAGCAGTTCTTC. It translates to CASSSVGRWSNEQFF.

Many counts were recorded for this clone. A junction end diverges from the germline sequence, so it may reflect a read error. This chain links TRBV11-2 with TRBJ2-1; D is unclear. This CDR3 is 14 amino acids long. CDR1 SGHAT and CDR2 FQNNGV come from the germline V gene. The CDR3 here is CACSKTVHYNEQFF. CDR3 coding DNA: TGTGCCTGCAGCAAGACGGTACATTACAATGAGCAGTTCTTC.

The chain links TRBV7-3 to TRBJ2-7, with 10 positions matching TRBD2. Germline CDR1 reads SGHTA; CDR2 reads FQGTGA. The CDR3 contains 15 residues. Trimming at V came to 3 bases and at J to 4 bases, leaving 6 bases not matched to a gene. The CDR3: CASSFKAGGPYEQYF. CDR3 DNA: TGTGCCAGCAGCTTTAAAGCGGGAGGGCCTTACGAGCAGTACTTC.

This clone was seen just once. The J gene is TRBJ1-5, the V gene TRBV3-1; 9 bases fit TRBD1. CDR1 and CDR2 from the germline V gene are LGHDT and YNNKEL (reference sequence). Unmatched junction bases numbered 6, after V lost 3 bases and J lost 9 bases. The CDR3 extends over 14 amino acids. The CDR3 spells CASSQTGGLRPQHF. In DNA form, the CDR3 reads TGTGCCAGCAGCCAGACAGGGGGACTGCGGCCCCAGCATTTT.

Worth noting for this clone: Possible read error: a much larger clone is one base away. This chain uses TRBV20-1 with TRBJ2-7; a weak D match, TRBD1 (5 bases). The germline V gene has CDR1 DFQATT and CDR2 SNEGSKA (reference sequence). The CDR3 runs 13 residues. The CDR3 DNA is TGCATCCTCCCCGTGACAGCCGACTACGAGCAGTACTTC. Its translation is CILPVTADYEQYF.

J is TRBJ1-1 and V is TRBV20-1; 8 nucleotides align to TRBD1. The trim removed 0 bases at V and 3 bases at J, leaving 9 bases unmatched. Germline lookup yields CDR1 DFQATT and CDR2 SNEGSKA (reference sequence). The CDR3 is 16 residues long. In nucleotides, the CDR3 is TGCAGTGCTAGAGATCGCGACAGGGGTTCTTACACTGAAGCTTTCTTT. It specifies CSARDRDRGSYTEAFF.

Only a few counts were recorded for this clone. The CDR3 loop is CATSDGESSYEQYF. The CDR3 coding sequence is TGTGCCACCAGTGACGGGGAAAGCTCCTACGAGCAGTACTTC. The chain combines TRBV24-1 with TRBJ2-7; TRBD2 is a possible D gene (5 bases). The CDR3 runs to 14 residues. The V and J ends lost 4 bases and 0 bases respectively, with 9 bases between them. Germline V lookup: CDR1 KGHDR, CDR2 SFDVKD.

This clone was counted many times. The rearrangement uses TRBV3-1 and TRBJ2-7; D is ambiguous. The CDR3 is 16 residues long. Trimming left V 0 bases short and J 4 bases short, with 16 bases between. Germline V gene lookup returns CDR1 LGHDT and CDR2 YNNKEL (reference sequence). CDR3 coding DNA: TGTGCCAGCAGCCAAGACGTCGCGTCGGGTTCTTACGAGCAGTACTTC. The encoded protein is CASSQDVASGSYEQYF.

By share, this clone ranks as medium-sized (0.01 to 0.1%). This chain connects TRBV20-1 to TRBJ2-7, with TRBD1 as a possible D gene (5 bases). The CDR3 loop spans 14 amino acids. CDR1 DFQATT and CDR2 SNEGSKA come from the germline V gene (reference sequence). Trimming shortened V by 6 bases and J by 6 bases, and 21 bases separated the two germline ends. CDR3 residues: CSARPGQGELEQYF. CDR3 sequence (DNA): TGCAGTGCGCGTCCGGGCCAAGGGGAACTCGAGCAGTACTTC.

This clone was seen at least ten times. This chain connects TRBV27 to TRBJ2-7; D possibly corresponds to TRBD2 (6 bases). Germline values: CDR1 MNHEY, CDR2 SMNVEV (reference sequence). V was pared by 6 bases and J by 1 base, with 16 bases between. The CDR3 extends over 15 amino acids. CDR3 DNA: TGTGCCAGCAGCACCAGGGACTCAGGATCCTACGAGCAGTACTTC. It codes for CASSTRDSGSYEQYF.

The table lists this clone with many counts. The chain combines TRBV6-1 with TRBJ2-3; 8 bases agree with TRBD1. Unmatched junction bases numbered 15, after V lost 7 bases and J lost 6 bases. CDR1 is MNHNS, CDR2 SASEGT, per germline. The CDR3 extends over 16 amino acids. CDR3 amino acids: CASIIRDRFLPDTQYF. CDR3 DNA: TGTGCCAGCATCATCCGGGACAGGTTTCTTCCCGATACGCAGTATTTT.

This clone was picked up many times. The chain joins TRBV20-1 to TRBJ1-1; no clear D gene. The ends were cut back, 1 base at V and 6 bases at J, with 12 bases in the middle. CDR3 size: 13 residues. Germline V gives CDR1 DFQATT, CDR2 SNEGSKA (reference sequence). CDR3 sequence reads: CSARVLLGSEAFF. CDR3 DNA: TGCAGTGCTAGAGTCTTGCTCGGGTCTGAAGCTTTCTTT.